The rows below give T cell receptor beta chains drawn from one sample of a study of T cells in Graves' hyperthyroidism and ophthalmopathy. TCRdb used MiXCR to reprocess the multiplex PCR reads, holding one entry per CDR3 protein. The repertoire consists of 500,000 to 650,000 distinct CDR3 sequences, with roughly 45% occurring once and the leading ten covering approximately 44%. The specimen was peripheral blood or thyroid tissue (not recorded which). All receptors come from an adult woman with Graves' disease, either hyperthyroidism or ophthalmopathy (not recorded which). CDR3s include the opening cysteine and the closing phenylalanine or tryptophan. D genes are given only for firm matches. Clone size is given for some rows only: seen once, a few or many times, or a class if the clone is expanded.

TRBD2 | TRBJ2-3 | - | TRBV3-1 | CASSPLAGGLSDTQYF | TGTGCCAGCAGCCCTTTGGCGGGAGGATTGTCAGATACGCAGTATTTT
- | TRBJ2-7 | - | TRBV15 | CATSSSDYEQYF | TGTGCCACCAGCAGCTCGGACTACGAGCAGTACTTC
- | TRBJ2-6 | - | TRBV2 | CASSGFFSGANVLTF | TGTGCCAGCAGTGGGTTTTTCTCTGGGGCCAACGTCCTGACTTTC
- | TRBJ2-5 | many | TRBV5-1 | CASSFADQETQYF | TGCGCCAGCAGCTTTGCGGACCAAGAGACCCAGTACTTC
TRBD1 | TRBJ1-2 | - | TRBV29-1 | CSVVGGQVERGYTF | TGCAGCGTTGTGGGGGGACAGGTCGAGCGCGGCTACACCTTC
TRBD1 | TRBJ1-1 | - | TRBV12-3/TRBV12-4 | CASSTTTGAEAFF | TGTGCCAGCAGTACGACGACAGGGGCTGAAGCTTTCTTT
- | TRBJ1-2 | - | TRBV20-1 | CSAIAGTSGDDGYTF | TGCAGTGCTATTGCCGGGACTAGCGGGGACGATGGCTACACCTTC
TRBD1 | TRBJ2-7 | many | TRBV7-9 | CASSRSGTGRAYEQYF | TGTGCCAGCAGCCGATCGGGGACAGGGAGAGCCTACGAGCAGTACTTC
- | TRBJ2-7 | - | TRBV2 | CASSVTGISYEQYF | TGTGCCAGCAGTGTAACCGGGATCTCCTACGAGCAGTACTTC
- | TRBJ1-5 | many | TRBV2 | CASRRDEAGNQPQHF | TGTGCCAGCCGCCGGGATGAGGCTGGCAATCAGCCCCAGCATTTT
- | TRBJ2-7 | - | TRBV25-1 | CASSHVMSYEQYF | TGTGCCAGCAGCCATGTAATGTCCTACGAGCAGTACTTC
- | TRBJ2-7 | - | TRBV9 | CASGRGSDGEQYF | TGTGCCAGCGGGCGTGGGTCCGACGGCGAGCAGTACTTC
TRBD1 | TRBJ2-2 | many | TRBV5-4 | CASSGQDTGELFF | TGTGCCAGCAGCGGACAGGACACCGGGGAGCTGTTTTTT
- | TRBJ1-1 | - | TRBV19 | CASVERNTEAFF | TGTGCCAGCGTAGAGAGAAACACTGAAGCTTTCTTT
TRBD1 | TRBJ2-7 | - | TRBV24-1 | CATSGGPDRVDEQYF | TGTGCCACCAGTGGGGGTCCGGACAGGGTCGACGAGCAGTACTTC
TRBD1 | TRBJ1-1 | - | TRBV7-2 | CASSFQGALYTEAFF | TGTGCCAGCAGCTTCCAGGGGGCTTTGTACACTGAAGCTTTCTTT
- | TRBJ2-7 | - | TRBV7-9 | CASSFLDRRSYEQYF | TGTGCCAGCAGCTTCTTGGACCGCCGCTCCTACGAGCAGTACTTC
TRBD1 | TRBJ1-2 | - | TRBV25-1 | CASSEYKGRDRGSYGYTF | TGTGCCAGCAGCGAATATAAAGGTCGAGACAGGGGGTCCTATGGCTACACCTTC
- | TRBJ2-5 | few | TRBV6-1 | CASSLLRAYQETQYF | TGTGCCAGCAGTTTGCTCAGGGCCTACCAAGAGACCCAGTACTTC
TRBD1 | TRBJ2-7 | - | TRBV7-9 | CASSDDRGISEQYF | TGTGCCAGCAGTGACGACAGGGGCATTAGCGAGCAGTACTTC
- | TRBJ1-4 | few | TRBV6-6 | CASSELDWGSTNEKLFF | TGTGCCAGCAGTGAACTCGACTGGGGTTCAACTAATGAAAAACTGTTTTTT
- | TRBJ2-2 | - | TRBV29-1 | CSVEDSSNTGELFF | TGCAGCGTTGAAGATTCGAGTAACACCGGGGAGCTGTTTTTT
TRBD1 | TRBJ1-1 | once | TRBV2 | CASRQGTAFF | TGTGCCAGCAGACAGGGGACGGCTTTCTTT
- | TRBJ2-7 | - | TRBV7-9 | CASGGQTYEQYF | TGTGCCAGCGGCGGACAGACGTACGAGCAGTACTTC
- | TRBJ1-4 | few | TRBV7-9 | CASTLNNEKLFF | TGTGCCAGTACTCTGAATAATGAAAAACTGTTTTTT
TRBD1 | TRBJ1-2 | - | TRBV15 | CATSAGTGSYGYTF | TGTGCCACCAGCGCCGGGACAGGGTCCTATGGCTACACCTTC
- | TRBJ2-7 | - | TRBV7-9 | CASSPGDLEQYF | TGTGCCAGCAGCCCAGGGGATCTCGAGCAGTACTTC
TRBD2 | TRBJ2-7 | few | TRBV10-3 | CATTNRGTSGRSGLYNEQYF | TGTGCCACCACCAATCGGGGGACTAGCGGGAGGTCCGGCTTGTACAATGAGCAGTACTTC
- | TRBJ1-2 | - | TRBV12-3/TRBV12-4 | CASRDGEWANYGYTF | TGTGCCAGCAGAGATGGGGAGTGGGCTAACTATGGCTACACCTTC
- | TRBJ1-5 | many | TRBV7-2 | CASSTRTPAGAQHF | TGTGCCAGCAGCACACGGACACCGGCGGGGGCCCAGCATTTT
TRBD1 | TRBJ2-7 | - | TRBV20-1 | CSADRDRGVDEYF | TGCAGTGCCGACCGGGACAGGGGTGTGGACGAGTACTTC
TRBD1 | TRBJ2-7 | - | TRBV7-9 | CASSFPDRNYEQYF | TGTGCCAGCAGCTTTCCGGACAGGAACTACGAGCAGTACTTC
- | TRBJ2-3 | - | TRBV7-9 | CASSAQNTDTQYF | TGTGCCAGCAGCGCACAGAACACAGATACGCAGTATTTT
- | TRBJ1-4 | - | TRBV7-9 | CASSSPGRELFF | TGTGCCAGCAGCTCCCCGGGGAGAGAACTGTTTTTT
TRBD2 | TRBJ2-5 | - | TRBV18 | CASSPRLAGVQETQYF | TGTGCCAGCTCACCCCGACTAGCGGGAGTCCAAGAGACCCAGTACTTC
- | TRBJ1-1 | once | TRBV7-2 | CASSFGPIAEAFF | TGTGCCAGCAGCTTTGGGCCGATCGCTGAAGCTTTCTTT
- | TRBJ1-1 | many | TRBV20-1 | CSAREGGGGTEAFF | TGCAGTGCTAGAGAAGGTGGGGGTGGCACTGAAGCTTTCTTT
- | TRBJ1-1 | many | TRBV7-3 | CASSLMLGTEAFF | TGTGCCAGCAGCTTAATGCTGGGGACTGAAGCTTTCTTT
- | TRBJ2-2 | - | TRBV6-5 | CASSYELKGTGELFF | TGTGCCAGCAGTTACGAATTGAAGGGTACCGGGGAGCTGTTTTTT
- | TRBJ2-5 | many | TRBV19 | CASSTSGYQETQYF | TGTGCCAGTAGTACCAGTGGGTACCAAGAGACCCAGTACTTC
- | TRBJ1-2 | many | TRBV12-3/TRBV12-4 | CASSSFSATHDGYTF | TGTGCCAGCAGTTCCTTTTCGGCTACACACGATGGCTACACCTTC
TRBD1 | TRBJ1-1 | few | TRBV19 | CASSSGQGGTEAFF | TGTGCCAGCAGCTCGGGACAGGGGGGGACTGAAGCTTTCTTT
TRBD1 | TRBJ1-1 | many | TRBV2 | CASTVDRTNTEAFF | TGTGCCAGCACCGTGGACAGGACGAACACTGAAGCTTTCTTT
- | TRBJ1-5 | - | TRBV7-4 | CASRSGQPNQPQHF | TGTGCCAGCAGGTCAGGGCAGCCTAATCAGCCCCAGCATTTT
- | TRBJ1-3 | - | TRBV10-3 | CASSPQRGTGNTIYF | TGTGCCAGCAGTCCTCAACGGGGGACTGGAAACACCATATATTTT
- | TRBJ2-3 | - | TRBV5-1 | CASSLEDNTQYF | TGCGCCAGCAGCTTGGAGGACAATACGCAGTATTTT
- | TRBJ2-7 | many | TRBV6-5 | CAIPGGWLYEQYF | TGTGCCATCCCAGGGGGGTGGCTCTACGAGCAGTACTTC
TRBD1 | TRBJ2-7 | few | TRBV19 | CATRGQVYEQYF | TGTGCCACCAGAGGACAGGTCTACGAGCAGTACTTC
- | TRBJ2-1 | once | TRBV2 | CASSIRDEQFF | TGTGCCAGCAGTATCAGAGATGAGCAGTTCTTC
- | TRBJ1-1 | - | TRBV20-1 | CSARDGKWNTEAFF | TGCAGTGCTAGAGACGGGAAGTGGAACACTGAAGCTTTCTTT
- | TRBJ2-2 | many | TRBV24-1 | CATSPQDSSGITGELFF | TGTGCCACCAGCCCCCAGGACAGCAGCGGAATCACCGGGGAGCTGTTTTTT
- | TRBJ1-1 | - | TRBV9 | CASSPPPGTTAFF | TGTGCCAGCAGTCCCCCACCGGGGACGACGGCTTTCTTT